This is a list of T cell receptor beta chains from one sample in a study of OX40 agonist ivuxolimab in advanced cancers. Assay used: immunoSEQ multiplex PCR; TCRdb lists only in-frame clones, some missing. This sample carries tens of thousands of clones, 75% to 85% of them seen once, and the ten largest clones take 1.5% to 2%. Sequences were derived from CD4+ or CD8+ T cells sorted from blood, sampled in a trial of the OX40 agonist ivuxolimab. The receptors come from an adult with an advanced solid tumor such as melanoma, head and neck, liver or kidney cancer. The CDR3 runs from the conserved cysteine through the conserved F or W. A D gene is named only where the DNA matches it firmly. Clone size is shown for a subset of rows, as once, few, many or a class of expanded clone.

TRBV6-1	.	.	TRBJ1-2	TGTGCCAGCAGTGAAAATTCAGGGTTAGTCCTTGGCTACACCTTC	CASSENSGLVLGYTF
TRBV7-2	.	.	TRBJ2-2	TGTGCCAGCAGCTTAAGACAGCCTTCGAACACCGGGGAGCTGTTTTTT	CASSLRQPSNTGELFF
TRBV29-1	.	.	TRBJ1-4	TGCAGCGTCCTCAAGGGCGGGACACACAATAATGAAAAACTGTTTTTT	CSVLKGGTHNNEKLFF
TRBV5-4	.	TRBD2	TRBJ2-2	TGTGCCAGCAGCTTGGCCCTTTTTAGCGGGGGGACCGGGGAGCTGTTTTTT	CASSLALFSGGTGELFF
TRBV6-6	.	.	TRBJ2-1	TGTGCCAGCAGTTACGGCCGGAATGAGCAGTTCTTC	CASSYGRNEQFF
TRBV6-5	.	.	TRBJ2-7	TGTGCCAGCAGGGCCGGGACCGCCAATTCCTACGAGCAGTACTTC	CASRAGTANSYEQYF
TRBV6-1	.	TRBD1	TRBJ1-1	TGTGCCAGCGGGGGACAGTCCCTTATGAACACTGAAGCTTTCTTT	CASGGQSLMNTEAFF
TRBV4-3	.	TRBD1	TRBJ2-7	TGCGCCAGCAGCCGACTTGGACAGGGGAGCAACGAGCAGTACTTC	CASSRLGQGSNEQYF
TRBV11-2	once	.	TRBJ1-1	TGTGCCAGCAGCTTTAGGGGCCCAGGTGGAAACACTGAAGCTTTCTTT	CASSFRGPGGNTEAFF
TRBV4-3	.	.	TRBJ1-5	TGCGCCAGCAGCCAGGAAGTCGGGGGCAATCAGCCCCAGCATTTT	CASSQEVGGNQPQHF
TRBV6-1	.	TRBD1	TRBJ2-3	TGTGCCAGCAGTGAAGGCTGGACAGGAGGAGGAGATACGCAGTATTTT	CASSEGWTGGGDTQYF
TRBV30	few	TRBD1	TRBJ1-2	TGTGCCTTGGGACAGGGCTATGGCTACACCTTC	CALGQGYGYTF
TRBV7-2	.	TRBD1	TRBJ2-7	TGTGCCAGCAGCCCCAGGGTCAACAGGGGGCCCTACGAGCAGTACTTC	CASSPRVNRGPYEQYF
TRBV30	.	.	TRBJ2-5	TGTGCCCAAGGGGAAAGGGAGACCCAGTACTTC	CAQGERETQYF
TRBV27	.	.	TRBJ1-1	TGTGCCAGCAGGGGGAGGGGACGAGCTTTCTTT	CASRGRGRAFF
TRBV7-3	.	TRBD1	TRBJ1-2	TGTGCCAGCAGCTTAGCGTGGACAGGGAACTATGGCTACACCTTC	CASSLAWTGNYGYTF
TRBV4-3	few	.	TRBJ1-4	TGCGCCAGCAGCCAAGGCAGCCTTCAACTGTTTTTT	CASSQGSLQLFF
TRBV6-1	.	.	TRBJ1-5	TGTGCCAGCAGTGAACGGCAGGGATTTAGCAATCAGCCCCAGCATTTT	CASSERQGFSNQPQHF
TRBV30	.	TRBD2	TRBJ2-3	TGTGCCTGGATGGGGACTAGCTTTAGCACAGATACGCAGTATTTT	CAWMGTSFSTDTQYF
TRBV7-9	.	TRBD1	TRBJ1-1	TGTGCCAGCAGCCGGAGGGGACAGGGAGAAACTGAAGCTTTCTTT	CASSRRGQGETEAFF
TRBV11-2	.	TRBD1	TRBJ2-3	TGTGCCAGCAACGGACAGGGCACAGATACGCAGTATTTT	CASNGQGTDTQYF
TRBV5-4	.	.	TRBJ2-1	TGTGCCAGCAGCTTGGGGTCCTACAATGAGCAGTTCTTC	CASSLGSYNEQFF
TRBV6-6	.	.	TRBJ1-2	TGTGCCAGCAGTTACGATAGGGGAGAGGGCTACACCTTC	CASSYDRGEGYTF
TRBV6-1	.	.	TRBJ1-5	TGTGCCACCCGAGAGGTAGGGGGGAATCAGCCCCAGCATTTT	CATREVGGNQPQHF
TRBV5-6	.	.	TRBJ1-1	TGTGCCAGCAGCTTCCTCGACAGAGGAGAAGCTTTCTTT	CASSFLDRGEAFF
TRBV29-1	.	.	TRBJ1-3	TGCAGCGTTGTACGTAACTCTGGAAACACCATATATTTT	CSVVRNSGNTIYF
TRBV5-1	few	TRBD1	TRBJ1-2	TGCGCCAGCAGTCCGAGCTGGGACAGCCTCTATGGCTACACCTTC	CASSPSWDSLYGYTF
TRBV7-9	.	.	TRBJ2-3	TGTGCCAGCAGCAGCCAGGGACTCTCCCCCGAGACAGCGCCGCAGTATTTT	CASSSQGLSPETAPQYF